These 20 T cell receptor beta chains originate from one sample sequenced in a study of T cells in Graves' hyperthyroidism and ophthalmopathy. RNA transcripts provided the source from which TCR beta CDR3 regions were amplified. A set of HTBI primers served as the primers for a first-round RT-PCR of the TCR CDR3. TCRdb called the multiplex PCR reads again in MiXCR, with one record for every CDR3 protein. This repertoire shows 200,000 to 250,000 distinct CDR3 sequences, around a sixth found once; its top ten account for roughly 55%. Sequences were obtained from blood. The receptors originated from a woman in her 50s with Graves' hyperthyroidism.

This clonotype was found a few times. This chain joins TRBV7-9 and TRBJ2-6; D remains unclear. V lost 4 bases, J lost 0 bases, and 4 bases lay in between. CDR1 and CDR2 from the germline V gene are SEHNR and FQNEAQ (reference sequence). CDR3 length equals 14 residues. The CDR3 nucleotides are TGTGCCAGCAGCTCTGTCTCTGGGGCCAACGTCCTGACTTTC. Translated: CASSSVSGANVLTF.

Only a few counts were recorded for this clonotype. The chain employs TRBV3-1 and TRBJ2-5, with 7 bases aligning to TRBD2. The CDR3 runs to 16 residues. Per germline, CDR1 LGHDT and CDR2 YNNKEL (reference sequence). J lost 5 bases, V lost 0 bases, and 9 bases had no gene match. The CDR3: CASSQDLRGRRETQYF. The CDR3 coding sequence is TGTGCCAGCAGCCAAGATCTCCGCGGGAGACGGGAGACCCAGTACTTC.

The DNA for the CDR3 is TGTGCCAGCAGTTTAGGGATGACAGGGGCGAACACTGAAGCTTTCTTT. Its translation is CASSLGMTGANTEAFF. The chain has TRBV28 and TRBJ1-1, with TRBD1 identical over 8 bases. CDR1 and CDR2 (germline): MDHEN, SYDVKM. This CDR3 region has 16 residues. With V trimmed by 2 bases and J by 1 base, 6 bases remained unmatched.

The genes are TRBV30 and TRBJ2-7; TRBD1 aligns across 8 bases. Looked up from germline, CDR1 is GTSNPN and CDR2 is SVGIG (reference sequence). V shed 0 bases and J 2 bases; nucleotides not matched to a gene: 6. The CDR3 spans 15 residues. The CDR3 region is CAWSVLGQGPYEQYF. CDR3 DNA: TGTGCCTGGAGTGTACTAGGACAGGGTCCCTACGAGCAGTACTTC.

The chain's CDR3 is CASSSWTSDPNEQFF. The CDR3 region has the DNA TGTGCCAGCAGTTCGTGGACTAGCGACCCCAATGAGCAGTTCTTC. J is TRBJ2-1 and V is TRBV6-1; TRBD2 aligns across 9 bases. CDR3 length: 15 amino acids. Losses at the gene ends were 5 bases for V and 6 bases for J; bases not matched to a gene: 8. CDR1 is MNHNS, CDR2 SASEGT, per germline.

This clonotype was observed many times. The V gene is TRBV30, the J gene TRBJ2-1; 7 nucleotides agree with TRBD1. The germline V gene has CDR1 GTSNPN and CDR2 SVGIG (reference sequence). The junction had 1 base not matched to a gene; V was cut back by 3 bases and J by 8 bases. The CDR3 loop spans 11 amino acids. The CDR3 protein is CAWRDRDEQFF. CDR3 sequence (DNA): TGTGCCTGGAGAGACAGGGATGAGCAGTTCTTC.

This clonotype was counted ten times or more. The V gene is TRBV10-3, the J gene TRBJ1-2; D is undetermined. This CDR3 region has 14 residues. The germline V and J ends were trimmed by 0 bases and 0 bases, with 5 bases remaining between them. CDR1 and CDR2 from the germline V gene are ENHRY and SYGVKD. Here the CDR3 DNA reads TGTGCCATCAGTGAGTCGCAGACTAACTATGGCTACACCTTC. This encodes CAISESQTNYGYTF.

There are many counts of this clonotype. This chain connects TRBV11-2 to TRBJ2-5, with 7 nucleotides matching TRBD2. This CDR3 contains 15 residues. Trimming removed 1 base from V and 5 bases from J; junction bases left unmatched: 7. CDR1 is SGHAT, CDR2 FQNNGV, per germline. CDR3 in amino acids: CASSLAGRQQETQYF. DNA for the CDR3: TGTGCCAGCAGCTTAGCCGGGAGGCAGCAGGAGACCCAGTACTTC. The variable domain in full, with the rest retrieved from reference TRBV11-2 and TRBJ2-5, is EAGVAQSPRYKIIEKRQSVAFWCNPISGHATLYWYQQILGQGPKLLIQFQNNGVVDDSQLPKDRFSAERLKGVDSTLKIQPAKLEDSAVYLCASSLAGRQQETQYFGPGTRLLVL.

The chain uses TRBV27 and TRBJ1-5; D possibly corresponds to TRBD1 (5 bases). Germline V gives CDR1 MNHEY, CDR2 SMNVEV (reference sequence). CDR3 length: 17 amino acids. Trimming shortened V by 5 bases and J by 6 bases, and 23 bases separated the two germline ends. The CDR3: CASSPGEPEGLSQPQHF. The CDR3, as DNA: TGTGCCAGCAGTCCCGGGGAACCGGAGGGACTAAGTCAGCCCCAGCATTTT.

CDR3 in DNA: TGTGCCAGCAGTTTAATTCAGGGACAGGGGAACGGTGAAGCTTTCTTT. This encodes CASSLIQGQGNGEAFF. The chain combines TRBV27 with TRBJ1-1; 10 positions agree with TRBD1. Germline CDR1 is MNHEY and CDR2 is SMNVEV (reference sequence). After removal of 2 bases from V and 7 bases from J, the junction contained 10 bases not matched to a gene. This CDR3 region has 16 residues.

The rearrangement links TRBV7-2 to TRBJ2-3; TRBD2 agrees at 10 bases. CDR1 and CDR2 (germline): SGHTA, FQGNSA. The CDR3 length is 14 residues. The junction had 3 bases not matched to a gene; V was cut back by 6 bases and J by 3 bases. CDR3 sequence: CASRQTSGTDTQYF. Written as DNA, the CDR3 is TGTGCCAGCAGACAGACTAGCGGGACAGATACGCAGTATTTT.

A remark on this clonotype: A junction boundary mismatches the germline segment, possibly from a read error. This chain uses TRBV15 with TRBJ2-5; 14 bases fit TRBD2. Germline lookup yields CDR1 LNHNV and CDR2 YYDKDF (reference sequence). The CDR3 runs to 16 residues. CDR3 DNA: TGTGCCACCAGCTCGCCCGGGACTAGCGGGAGAGAGACCCGGTACTTC. This sequence encodes CATSSPGTSGRETRYF. Full variable domain (remainder filled in from reference TRBV15 and TRBJ2-5): DAMVIQNPRYQVTQFGKPVTLSCSQTLNHNVMYWYQQKSSQAPKLLFHYYDKDFNNEADTPDNFQSRRPNTSFCFLDIRSPGLGDTAMYLCATSSPGTSGRETRYFGPGTRLLVL.

This clonotype was seen at least ten times. The V gene is TRBV6-2 or TRBV6-3, the J gene TRBJ2-2; 9 positions agree with TRBD1. The CDR3 length is 15 residues. V lost 6 bases to trimming and J lost 4 bases; unmatched junction nucleotides: 6. Germline CDR1 reads MNHEY; CDR2 reads SVGEGT. Here the CDR3 reads CASRTTGGITGELFF. CDR3 bases: TGTGCCAGCAGAACGACAGGGGGTATCACCGGGGAGCTGTTTTTT.

This clonotype was detected many times. The V and J genes are TRBV27 and TRBJ2-3; no firm D call. V lost 3 bases and J 2 bases, leaving 12 bases between the germline ends. Germline assignment: CDR1 MNHEY and CDR2 SMNVEV (reference sequence). This CDR3 contains 15 residues. CDR3 in DNA: TGTGCCAGCAGTTTCTTGACCCAGATCACAGATACGCAGTATTTT. It is translated as CASSFLTQITDTQYF.

This clonotype came up many times. The genes are TRBV18 and TRBJ2-1, with a possible D match to TRBD1 (5 bases). Trimming left V 2 bases short and J 7 bases short, with 6 bases between. This CDR3 has 12 amino acids. CDR1 and CDR2 from the germline V gene are KGHSH and LQKENI. CDR3 amino acids: CASSPGANEQFF. The CDR3 nucleotides are TGTGCCAGCTCACCAGGGGCGAATGAGCAGTTCTTC.

This clonotype was counted at least ten times. CDR3 protein: CASSQASGSAYEQYF. CDR3 nucleotide sequence: TGTGCCAGCAGCCAAGCGAGCGGATCTGCCTACGAGCAGTACTTC. The chain links TRBV4-2 to TRBJ2-7; the D gene is possibly TRBD2 (5 bases). Germline assignment: CDR1 LGHNA and CDR2 YNFKEQ. The CDR3 loop spans 15 amino acids. V was clipped by 1 base and J by 2 bases, with 12 bases between them.

This clonotype has a count of ten or more. This chain links TRBV6-1 with TRBJ1-1; 7 nucleotides agree with TRBD1. The CDR3 length is 13 residues. Germline assignment: CDR1 MNHNS and CDR2 SASEGT. V trimming: 5 bases; J trimming: 6 bases; junction bases outside the gene matches: 6. DNA of the CDR3: TGTGCCAGCAGTAGGGGGCGAGGGGCTGAAGCTTTCTTT. This codes for CASSRGRGAEAFF.

The chain is built from TRBV30 and TRBJ2-1; D perhaps matches TRBD2 (6 bases). The CDR3 runs 13 residues. Germline lookup yields CDR1 GTSNPN and CDR2 SVGIG (reference sequence). The V gene lost 1 base and the J gene lost 2 bases, with 6 bases spanning the gap. DNA of the CDR3: TGTGCCTGGAGTGGACTAGCCTACAATGAGCAGTTCTTC. Translated: CAWSGLAYNEQFF.

This clonotype has a count of ten or more. The chain joins TRBV6-1 to TRBJ2-1; 10 bases are shared with TRBD1. The CDR3 is 13 amino acids. The ends lost 6 bases at V and 7 bases at J; junction bases unmatched: 3. Germline V lookup: CDR1 MNHNS, CDR2 SASEGT. Here the CDR3 DNA reads TGTGCCAGCAGCGGGACAGGGGAAAATGAGCAGTTCTTC. It is translated as CASSGTGENEQFF.

This clonotype was counted a few times. The chain couples TRBV11-3 to TRBJ1-6; D is ambiguous. CDR1 is SGHNT and CDR2 is YENEEA in the germline V gene. Trimming pared 1 base from V and 0 bases from J, leaving 10 bases between. The CDR3 has 17 amino acids. DNA for the CDR3: TGTGCCAGCAGCTTAGTGGCAGCCGGCTCCTATAATTCACCCCTCCACTTT. It translates to CASSLVAAGSYNSPLHF.